This note documents a single T cell receptor (beta chain) sequence. The antigen remains unidentified. Some clones are missing from TCRdb's copy, which holds only in-frame ones; the method was immunoSEQ multiplex PCR. The sample has some 30,000 clones, around 87% seen once. The sample belongs to a study of a mutant IDH1 vaccine in newly diagnosed glioma. Time point defined: week 23, last vaccination. Vaccination comprised doses that each held 300 ug of mutant IDH1 20-mer peptide, plus topical imiquimod. The CDR3 runs 16 residues. Germline CDR1 MNHNY, CDR2 SVGAGI (reference sequence). Losses at the gene ends were 2 bases for V and 5 bases for J; bases not matched to a gene: 6.

The sample in question was PBMCs, obtained from a glioma patient whose treatment included an IDH1 peptide vaccine. This chain links TRBV6-6 with TRBJ2-5; TRBD1 matches 12 bases. This TCR derives from a man aged 35-49 years with glioma. The CDR3 region is CASSYARDRGRETQYF. The CDR3 nucleotides read TGTGCCAGCAGTTACGCCCGGGACAGGGGGCGGGAGACCCAGTACTTC.